This T cell receptor (beta chain) was captured in a study of blood T cell repertoires in COVID-19. Study summary: Acute and convalescent COVID-19 specimens originated in the United States, Italy and Spain. Sample material is recorded as cDNA or gDNA derived from T cells, B-cell-depleted T cells, or PBMCs.

The V segment lost 8 bases and the J segment 8 bases; nucleotides outside the gene matches: 11. Per germline, CDR1 SEHNR and CDR2 FQNEAQ (reference sequence). This CDR3 region has 14 residues. Seattle patients were enrolled while actively infected and followed longitudinally. Authors' analysis steps: From reference gene primer amplification, estimates of nucleated cell counts were derived. Sequencing used immunoSEQ multiplex PCR; TCRdb keeps in-frame clones, though not all of them. V, J and clone size were drawn from that table, and D and trimming were deduced from the DNA. The sample has hundreds of thousands of clones, roughly 89% seen once. This clone has only one observation.

This receptor was identified in a woman in her 30s with COVID-19, enrolled during active disease. The specimen was peripheral blood. The chain employs TRBV7-9 and TRBJ2-1; the match to TRBD2 covers 8 bases. In DNA, the CDR3 is TGTGCCAGCTCGGGGGGGCCTTCTCTCCATGAGCAGTTCTTC. Protein product: CASSGGPSLHEQFF.